One and the same sample provided the 17 T cell receptor beta chains below, sequenced in a study of Graves' ophthalmopathy and Graves' hyperthyroidism. TCR beta CDR3 amplification used RNA transcripts. The workflow started with a first-round RT-PCR run with HTBI primers and then moved on to a second-round multiplex PCR. TCRdb reanalysed the multiplex PCR reads using MiXCR and keeps one entry per CDR3 protein. The profile shows around 1,000,000 distinct CDR3 sequences, 35% to 45% of them singletons. Sequenced sample: peripheral blood or thyroid tissue (not recorded which). These receptors were obtained from an adult man with Graves' hyperthyroidism.

Here the CDR3 reads CATSRVPRTENTF. The CDR3 DNA is TGTGCCACCAGCAGAGTGCCCCGGACAGAAAACACCTTC. The V gene is TRBV15, the J gene TRBJ1-2, with D perhaps matching TRBD1 (6 bases). V was clipped by 1 base and J by 12 bases, with 15 bases between them. The CDR3 has 13 amino acids. The germline gives CDR1 LNHNV, CDR2 YYDKDF (reference sequence).

The CDR3 nucleotides are TGTGCCAGCAGTCCCAACCGACCAACGGAGGAAAAACTGTTTTTT. Amino acids: CASSPNRPTEEKLFF. V and J are TRBV28 and TRBJ1-4, with D unclear. Germline V lookup: CDR1 MDHEN, CDR2 SYDVKM. This CDR3 has 15 amino acids. Between the trimmed V and J ends, which lost 5 bases and 8 bases, there was a span of 18 bases.

V usage is TRBV13 and J usage is TRBJ2-5; 11 nucleotides align to TRBD2. Losses at the gene ends were 5 bases for V and 3 bases for J; bases not matched to a gene: 8. Germline V lookup: CDR1 PRHDT, CDR2 FYEKMQ (reference sequence). The CDR3 is 16 amino acids. CDR3 sequence reads: CASSDTPGLAEETQYF. As DNA, the CDR3 is TGTGCCAGCAGCGACACTCCGGGACTAGCGGAAGAGACCCAGTACTTC.

This clonotype was detected many times. The chain joins TRBV15 to TRBJ1-5; no firm D call. Deletions cut 4 bases from V and 3 bases from J, with 16 bases between. Germline V gives CDR1 LNHNV, CDR2 YYDKDF (reference sequence). The CDR3 runs 16 residues. This CDR3 reads CATSKTVGLDNQPQHF. The DNA for the CDR3 is TGTGCCACCAGCAAGACGGTAGGGTTAGACAATCAGCCCCAGCATTTT.

This clonotype came up a few times. The rearrangement links TRBV6-1 to TRBJ2-7; TRBD1 agrees at 9 bases. The CDR3 runs to 14 residues. The V segment lost 6 bases and the J segment 6 bases; nucleotides outside the gene matches: 9. CDR1 and CDR2 from the germline V gene are MNHNS and SASEGT. CDR3 sequence reads: CASSSGTGSGEQYF. CDR3 bases: TGTGCCAGCAGCTCCGGGACAGGGTCAGGCGAGCAGTACTTC.

CDR3 loop: CASSAGVPGQGNGYTF. CDR3 sequence (DNA): TGTGCCAGCAGTGCGGGGGTGCCGGGACAGGGAAATGGCTACACCTTC. This chain links TRBV2 with TRBJ1-2; 9 bases match TRBD1. This CDR3 region has 16 residues. Germline CDR1 reads SNHLY; CDR2 reads FYNNEI. J was trimmed by 6 bases and V by 4 bases; bases with no gene match: 12.

In the case of this clonotype: This clone may be a read error of a much larger clone one base away. As the CDR3 is not closed by the conserved phenylalanine or tryptophan, this likely results from a read error. The chain uses TRBV7-9 and TRBJ1-6; a weak D match, TRBD1 (6 bases). V was pared by 2 bases and J by 10 bases, with 18 bases between. From germline, CDR1 is SEHNR and CDR2 FQNEAQ (reference sequence). The CDR3 has 16 residues. The CDR3 DNA reads TGTGCCAGCAGCTTAAAGGGGGGCGCCGAAAACTCACCCCTCCACCTT. Residues: CASSLKGGAENSPLHL.

The V gene is TRBV7-3, the J gene TRBJ1-1, with unresolved D. The CDR3 is 12 residues long. V gave up 11 bases and J gave up 5 bases, with 15 bases separating them. From germline, CDR1 is SGHTA and CDR2 FQGTGA. Written as DNA, the CDR3 is TGTGCCTGGAGTACCCGGGTGACTGAAGCTTTCTTT. Amino acid sequence: CAWSTRVTEAFF.

This clonotype was counted at least ten times. V and J are TRBV12-3 or TRBV12-4 and TRBJ1-2, with D maybe TRBD1 (6 bases). The V and J ends lost 7 bases and 4 bases respectively, with 16 bases between them. The CDR3 contains 14 residues. CDR3 DNA: TGTGCCAGCAAAACAGGGAGTCCTGGCTATGGCTACACCTTC. It translates to CASKTGSPGYGYTF.

This clonotype was counted at least ten times. The rearrangement joins TRBV25-1 to TRBJ1-1; D is unresolved. This CDR3 has 14 amino acids. In germline, CDR1 is MGHDK, CDR2 SYGVNS. The ends were cut back, 2 bases at V and 5 bases at J, with 12 bases in the middle. The CDR3, as DNA: TGTGCCAGCAGTGAAACGAATGTGAGAACTGAAGCTTTCTTT. Translated: CASSETNVRTEAFF.

This clonotype was counted ten times or more. The genes are TRBV7-2 and TRBJ2-7; 9 bases match TRBD1. Germline values: CDR1 SGHTA, CDR2 FQGNSA. V lost 5 bases to trimming and J lost 5 bases; unmatched junction nucleotides: 7. The CDR3 sequence is 14 residues long. This CDR3 is CASSKQGASHEQYF. Written as DNA, the CDR3 is TGTGCCAGCAGCAAACAGGGGGCGTCCCACGAGCAGTACTTC.

There are many counts of this clonotype. The rearrangement uses TRBV6-6 and TRBJ2-7; D is uncertain. Germline values: CDR1 MNHNY, CDR2 SVGAGI (reference sequence). V lost 1 base to trimming and J lost 6 bases, with 7 bases between them. The CDR3 runs 12 residues. The CDR3 DNA reads TGTGCCAGCAGTTACTGGGAAGGCGAGCAGTACTTC. Protein product: CASSYWEGEQYF.

This clonotype was observed at least ten times. This chain connects TRBV20-1 to TRBJ2-7; TRBD2 aligns across 8 bases. The CDR3 length is 16 residues. V lost 0 bases to trimming and J lost 0 bases; unmatched junction nucleotides: 7. Germline CDR1 and CDR2: DFQATT and SNEGSKA (reference sequence). The CDR3: CSARDSGTSHSYEQYF. The CDR3 nucleotides read TGCAGTGCTAGAGACTCCGGGACTAGTCACTCCTACGAGCAGTACTTC.

This clonotype was seen a few times. The CDR3 DNA reads TGTGCCAGCAGTCCGAGGGACAGGGGTTCTTTCAATAGCAATCAGCCCCAGCATTTT. This codes for CASSPRDRGSFNSNQPQHF. The V gene is TRBV6-6, the J gene TRBJ1-5; 10 bases fit TRBD1. Germline loops: CDR1 MNHNY, CDR2 SVGAGI (reference sequence). This CDR3 contains 19 residues. V lost 5 bases to trimming and J lost 0 bases; unmatched junction nucleotides: 13.

This clonotype was seen a handful of times. The chain recombines TRBV15 with TRBJ1-3; no clear D gene. With 6 bases removed from V and 0 bases from J, the gap between germline ends came to 9 bases. The germline V gene has CDR1 LNHNV and CDR2 YYDKDF (reference sequence). CDR3 size: 14 residues. CDR3 nucleotides: TGTGCCACCAGACTCGGGGTCTCTGGAAACACCATATATTTT. Protein: CATRLGVSGNTIYF.

Points on this clonotype: This may come from a read error, since a much larger clone is one base off. The genes are TRBV7-9 and TRBJ2-7; tentative D call: TRBD1 (6 bases). Germline V gives CDR1 SEHNR, CDR2 FQNEAQ (reference sequence). The CDR3 is made up of 13 amino acids. The CDR3 loop reads CASRIQGSYERYF. The CDR3 bases are TGTGCCAGCAGGATACAGGGCTCCTACGAGCGGTACTTC.

The J gene is TRBJ1-2, the V gene TRBV25-1; D is unclear. This CDR3 has 15 residues. Germline lookup yields CDR1 MGHDK and CDR2 SYGVNS. The V end lost 8 bases, the J end lost 3 bases, and 19 bases lay between the germline ends. The DNA for the CDR3 is TGTGCCAGCGGACCCCCCGCGGAGCTATACTATGGCTACACCTTC. The encoded protein is CASGPPAELYYGYTF.